This is a list of T cell receptor beta chains from one sample in a study of shared clonotypes between healthy human individuals. Using immunoSEQ multiplex PCR, the repertoire was profiled, and TCRdb retains in-frame clones only, with some absent. The sample yields roughly 410,000 clones, 95% to 97% seen once. Sequenced sample: memory CD8+ T cells sorted from blood. The receptors were gathered from a man between 25 and 39 years old in good health. CDR3s include the opening cysteine and the closing phenylalanine or tryptophan. The D gene is left open where the match is weak. The size field is filled for only some rows; it gives once, few, many or a size class.

J gene: TRBJ2-5; clone size: .; D gene: TRBD2; V gene: TRBV5-1; CDR3 protein: CASSLALAGRETQYF; CDR3 DNA: TGCGCCAGCAGCTTGGCACTAGCGGGTAGAGAGACCCAGTACTTC
J gene: TRBJ1-2; clone size: .; D gene: .; V gene: TRBV7-2; CDR3 protein: CASSPSGGNYGYTF; CDR3 DNA: TGTGCCAGCAGTCCAAGTGGGGGGAACTATGGCTACACCTTC
J gene: TRBJ2-7; clone size: .; D gene: .; V gene: TRBV11-3; CDR3 protein: CASSPVDSYEQYF; CDR3 DNA: TGTGCCAGCAGCCCTGTTGACTCCTACGAGCAGTACTTC
J gene: TRBJ2-7; clone size: .; D gene: .; V gene: TRBV13; CDR3 protein: CASSLGARVPGRGYEQYF; CDR3 DNA: TGTGCCAGCAGCTTAGGAGCCCGTGTTCCAGGGCGGGGCTACGAGCAGTACTTC
J gene: TRBJ2-5; clone size: .; D gene: .; V gene: TRBV5-4; CDR3 protein: CASSVSRGAETQYF; CDR3 DNA: TGTGCCAGCAGCGTCTCCAGGGGAGCAGAGACCCAGTACTTC
J gene: TRBJ2-3; clone size: .; D gene: .; V gene: TRBV6-6; CDR3 protein: CASSYSTGVTDTQYF; CDR3 DNA: TGTGCCAGCAGTTACTCAACGGGAGTCACAGATACGCAGTATTTT
J gene: TRBJ2-3; clone size: .; D gene: .; V gene: TRBV9; CDR3 protein: CASSVATRDTDTQYF; CDR3 DNA: TGTGCCAGCAGCGTAGCTACTAGGGACACAGATACGCAGTATTTT
J gene: TRBJ2-2; clone size: .; D gene: TRBD2; V gene: TRBV7-3; CDR3 protein: CASSGGLAGPSNTGELFF; CDR3 DNA: TGTGCCAGCAGTGGAGGACTAGCGGGACCTTCGAACACCGGGGAGCTGTTTTTT
J gene: TRBJ2-1; clone size: .; D gene: TRBD2; V gene: TRBV10-2; CDR3 protein: CASSDQLGLAGGDSYNEQFF; CDR3 DNA: TGCGCCAGCAGTGACCAATTGGGACTAGCGGGAGGGGACTCCTACAATGAGCAGTTCTTC
J gene: TRBJ1-2; clone size: .; D gene: TRBD1; V gene: TRBV5-1; CDR3 protein: CASSFRDRGSGYTF; CDR3 DNA: TGCGCCAGCAGCTTCCGGGACAGGGGTTCTGGCTACACCTTC
J gene: TRBJ2-2; clone size: .; D gene: .; V gene: TRBV11-2; CDR3 protein: CASSFSTWNTGELFF; CDR3 DNA: TGTGCCAGCAGCTTCTCGACGTGGAACACCGGGGAGCTGTTTTTT
J gene: TRBJ1-1; clone size: .; D gene: .; V gene: TRBV30; CDR3 protein: CAWSYEGPTEAFF; CDR3 DNA: TGTGCCTGGAGTTACGAGGGTCCCACTGAAGCTTTCTTT
J gene: TRBJ1-4; clone size: .; D gene: .; V gene: TRBV20-1; CDR3 protein: CSGRAEEKLFF; CDR3 DNA: TGCAGTGGCCGGGCGGAGGAAAAACTGTTTTTT
J gene: TRBJ1-2; clone size: .; D gene: TRBD1; V gene: TRBV27; CDR3 protein: CASSKTGGMGYTF; CDR3 DNA: TGTGCCAGCAGCAAGACAGGGGGAATGGGCTACACCTTC
J gene: TRBJ2-7; clone size: once; D gene: TRBD2; V gene: TRBV28; CDR3 protein: CASTPAGRSSYEQYF; CDR3 DNA: TGTGCCAGCACCCCAGCGGGGCGGAGCTCCTACGAGCAGTACTTC
J gene: TRBJ2-3; clone size: .; D gene: TRBD1; V gene: TRBV7-9; CDR3 protein: CASSKRSGQATDTQYF; CDR3 DNA: TGTGCCAGCAGCAAGCGATCGGGACAGGCCACAGATACGCAGTATTTT
J gene: TRBJ2-3; clone size: .; D gene: .; V gene: TRBV9; CDR3 protein: CASSVGSSSTDTQYF; CDR3 DNA: TGTGCCAGCAGCGTAGGGTCTAGCTCCACAGATACGCAGTATTTT
J gene: TRBJ2-2; clone size: once; D gene: .; V gene: TRBV27; CDR3 protein: CASSLRVWRAGELFF; CDR3 DNA: TGTGCCAGCAGTTTAAGGGTCTGGCGGGCCGGGGAGCTGTTTTTT
J gene: TRBJ2-1; clone size: .; D gene: .; V gene: TRBV4-2; CDR3 protein: CASSQEPGTLLYEQFF; CDR3 DNA: TGTGCCAGCAGCCAAGAGCCCGGGACCCTTTTGTATGAGCAGTTCTTC
J gene: TRBJ1-5; clone size: .; D gene: TRBD1; V gene: TRBV30; CDR3 protein: CAWSGYRGRGPQHF; CDR3 DNA: TGTGCCTGGAGTGGATACAGGGGAAGGGGCCCCCAGCATTTT
J gene: TRBJ2-3; clone size: .; D gene: .; V gene: TRBV5-6; CDR3 protein: CASSLGRTDTQYF; CDR3 DNA: TGTGCCAGCAGCTTGGGTCGCACAGATACGCAGTATTTT
J gene: TRBJ2-5; clone size: .; D gene: .; V gene: TRBV19; CDR3 protein: CASSISGLAKETQYF; CDR3 DNA: TGTGCCAGTAGTATTTCCGGTCTAGCGAAAGAGACCCAGTACTTC
J gene: TRBJ2-7; clone size: .; D gene: .; V gene: TRBV30; CDR3 protein: CAWTPGINVYEQYF; CDR3 DNA: TGTGCCTGGACCCCTGGAATAAACGTCTACGAGCAGTACTTC
J gene: TRBJ1-1; clone size: .; D gene: .; V gene: TRBV4-2; CDR3 protein: CASSQDRNTEAFF; CDR3 DNA: TGTGCCAGCAGCCAGGATAGGAACACTGAAGCTTTCTTT
J gene: TRBJ1-1; clone size: once; D gene: .; V gene: TRBV6-5; CDR3 protein: CASSPRSTAYEAFF; CDR3 DNA: TGTGCCAGCAGTCCCCGGTCTACTGCTTATGAAGCTTTCTTT
J gene: TRBJ2-7; clone size: .; D gene: TRBD1; V gene: TRBV10-1; CDR3 protein: CASGTGSYEQYF; CDR3 DNA: TGCGCCAGCGGGACAGGGTCCTACGAGCAGTACTTC
J gene: TRBJ2-3; clone size: .; D gene: .; V gene: TRBV10-3; CDR3 protein: CAISGSDTQYF; CDR3 DNA: TGTGCCATCAGTGGATCAGATACGCAGTATTTT